The 7 T cell receptor beta chains below were found in one sample sequenced in a study of blood T cells in healthy people across ages. Alongside a J-beta primer mix, a sample-barcoded 5' primer served in a second PCR lasting roughly 6 to 12 cycles. TCRdb recomputed calls from the 5' RACE reads with MiXCR, one row per CDR3 protein. The sample includes roughly 570,000 distinct CDR3 sequences, roughly a quarter of them seen just once. The sample consisted of blood. The receptor source for this set is a woman aged 70 to 79 in good health.

This clonotype turned up a few times. V is TRBV7-2 and J is TRBJ2-3; 9 nucleotides align to TRBD1. Germline assignment: CDR1 SGHTA and CDR2 FQGNSA. The CDR3 is 15 amino acids. The trim removed 7 bases at V and 4 bases at J, leaving 9 bases unmatched. CDR3 DNA sequence: TGTGCCAGCATGCTGGACAGGGGAGGAGCAGATACGCAGTATTTT. It is translated as CASMLDRGGADTQYF.

This clonotype was found a few times. This chain connects TRBV7-2 to TRBJ2-1, with 15 positions matching TRBD2. Trimming removed 5 bases from V and 0 bases from J; junction bases left unmatched: 8. This CDR3 is 19 amino acids long. Germline V gives CDR1 SGHTA, CDR2 FQGNSA. In DNA form, the CDR3 reads TGTGCCAGCAGCCCGAGAGGGACTAGCGGGGGGACCTCCTACAATGAGCAGTTCTTC. It codes for CASSPRGTSGGTSYNEQFF.

The gene calls are TRBV20-1 and TRBJ2-1; no clear D gene. Trimming stripped 3 bases from V and 3 bases from J, with 21 bases between. Germline CDR1 is DFQATT and CDR2 is SNEGSKA (reference sequence). The CDR3 loop spans 17 amino acids. The CDR3 DNA is TGCAGTGCTAGGACCCTAGGGCTGCTCCCCCTCTACAATGAGCAGTTCTTC. This sequence encodes CSARTLGLLPLYNEQFF.

The chain combines TRBV9 with TRBJ2-5, with 7 nucleotides matching TRBD1. Trimming removed 3 bases from V and 4 bases from J; junction bases left unmatched: 9. CDR1 SGDLS and CDR2 YYNGEE come from the germline V gene. This CDR3 spans 15 amino acids. CDR3 sequence (DNA): TGTGCCAGCAGCGCCCGGGACAACAGGGGAGAGACCCAGTACTTC. Its translation: CASSARDNRGETQYF.

This clonotype appeared a few times. The rearrangement joins TRBV5-6 to TRBJ2-1; maybe TRBD2 (6 bases). Trimming stripped 4 bases from V and 4 bases from J, with 18 bases between. This CDR3 is built from 16 residues. CDR1 and CDR2 (germline): SGHDT, YYEEEE. CDR3 protein: CASSLPGAGPYNEQFF. CDR3 DNA: TGTGCCAGCAGCCTCCCCGGTGCGGGGCCATACAATGAGCAGTTCTTC.

The chain uses TRBV29-1 and TRBJ1-1, with D unclear. V was cut by 6 bases and J by 4 bases, with 18 bases left in between. This CDR3 has 14 residues. Per the germline V gene, CDR1 is SQVTM and CDR2 is ANQGSEA. The chain's CDR3 is CSVDLWTGSTEAFF. The CDR3 bases are TGCAGCGTCGATCTCTGGACGGGTTCCACTGAAGCTTTCTTT.

The V gene is TRBV4-3, the J gene TRBJ1-6; D might be TRBD1 (6 bases). V lost 3 bases and J lost 6, with 6 bases in between. In germline, CDR1 is LGHNA, CDR2 YSLEER. The CDR3 has 13 residues. As DNA, the CDR3 is TGCGCCAGCAGCCAGGACAGTAATTCACCCCTCCACTTT. This translates into CASSQDSNSPLHF.